The 26 T cell receptor beta chains below were found in one sample sequenced in a study of CD8+ T cells in alopecia areata. Extraction and reverse transcription of RNA yielded cDNA as the sequencing template. The repertoire was sequenced with immunoSEQ multiplex PCR; TCRdb's copy has only in-frame clones and lacks some. The data contain about 150,000 clones, about 53% of them singletons. This material consisted of CD8+ T cells sorted from blood, taken at week 0. These receptors all stem from a human donor with alopecia areata.

V is TRBV4-1 and J is TRBJ2-1; no definite D call. The CDR3 contains 16 residues. The germline V gene has CDR1 MGHRA and CDR2 YSYEKL. Trimming removed 4 bases at V and 4 bases at J, with 17 bases between. For the CDR3, the DNA is TGCGCCAGCAGCCCTGAACCCGGACGCGCTTACAATGAGCAGTTCTTC. Residues: CASSPEPGRAYNEQFF.

This clone was detected ten times or more. The chain uses TRBV27 and TRBJ1-5; D gene ambiguous. V shed 3 bases and J shed 9 bases, with 15 bases lying between them. This CDR3 has 14 residues. Germline assignment: CDR1 MNHEY and CDR2 SMNVEV (reference sequence). CDR3 in amino acids: CASSFRSASAPQHF. As DNA, the CDR3 is TGTGCCAGCAGTTTTAGATCGGCCTCAGCGCCCCAGCATTTT.

The chain employs TRBV5-6 and TRBJ2-5; TRBD1 matches at 7 bases. The J segment lost 4 bases and the V segment lost 0 bases, leaving 9 bases of the junction unmatched. The germline V gene has CDR1 SGHDT and CDR2 YYEEEE. There are 16 residues in the CDR3. The CDR3 reads CASSLVTGPELETQYF. For the CDR3, the DNA is TGTGCCAGCAGCTTGGTGACAGGGCCAGAGTTAGAGACCCAGTACTTC.

V gene TRBV7-6 combines with J gene TRBJ2-7; possible D gene TRBD2, 6 bases. V was pared by 3 bases and J by 5 bases, with 11 bases between. CDR1 is SGHVS, CDR2 FNYEAQ, per germline. The CDR3 has 13 amino acids. CDR3 sequence reads: CASSFGSGDEQYF. Here the CDR3 DNA reads TGTGCCAGCAGCTTCGGGTCGGGGGACGAGCAGTACTTC.

The rearrangement joins TRBV25-1 to TRBJ1-2; D is undetermined. The CDR3 contains 13 residues. Germline CDR1 and CDR2: MGHDK and SYGVNS. The V end was cut by 2 bases, the J end by 8 bases, with 12 bases between. The CDR3 DNA sequence: TGTGCCAGCAGTGAACACTTACCCGGAGGCTACACCTTC. It translates to CASSEHLPGGYTF.

CDR3 sequence (DNA): TGTGCCAGCAGTGAAGCGAACAGACGCTACGGGGCCAACGTCCTGACTTTC. Protein sequence: CASSEANRRYGANVLTF. The chain has TRBV2 and TRBJ2-6; D is undetermined. Trimming took 0 bases from V and 4 from J, leaving 13 bases between them. This CDR3 is built from 17 residues. CDR1 is SNHLY, CDR2 FYNNEI, per germline.

The chain links TRBV29-1 to TRBJ2-7; TRBD1 aligns across 7 bases. The germline V gene has CDR1 SQVTM and CDR2 ANQGSEA. The CDR3 is 14 amino acids. The J segment lost 3 bases and the V segment lost 4 bases, leaving 9 bases of the junction unmatched. CDR3 sequence: CSVAGGQGDYEQYF. CDR3 DNA sequence: TGCAGCGTTGCCGGAGGCCAGGGGGACTACGAGCAGTACTTC.

This chain uses TRBV29-1 with TRBJ1-5; TRBD1 matches at 9 bases. Germline trimming cut 6 bases from V and 11 bases from J; bases unmatched to any gene: 5. The CDR3 extends over 11 amino acids. Germline V CDR1 and CDR2: SQVTM, ANQGSEA. This CDR3 is CSVIRQGAQHF. Written as DNA, the CDR3 is TGCAGCGTGATAAGACAGGGGGCCCAGCATTTT. Full variable domain (remainder filled in from reference TRBV29-1 and TRBJ1-5): SAVISQKPSRDICQRGTSLTIQCQVDSQVTMMFWYRQQPGQSLTLIATANQGSEATYESGFVIDKFPISRPNLTFSTLTVSNMSPEDSSIYLCSVIRQGAQHFGDGTRLSIL.

The J gene is TRBJ1-1, the V gene TRBV13; perhaps TRBD1 as D (5 bases). V lost 5 bases and J lost 5, with 15 bases in between. The CDR3 runs to 14 residues. Germline V gives CDR1 PRHDT, CDR2 FYEKMQ (reference sequence). The CDR3 sequence is CASSPGRSRTEAFF. CDR3 sequence (DNA): TGTGCCAGCAGCCCAGGGCGGTCTAGGACTGAAGCTTTCTTT.

CDR3 coding DNA: TGCAGCGTTGCCGGGACAGGGGATTATAGCAATCAGCCCCAGCATTTT. Amino acids: CSVAGTGDYSNQPQHF. V gene TRBV29-1 combines with J gene TRBJ1-5, with TRBD1 matching over 10 bases. CDR1 is SQVTM, CDR2 ANQGSEA, per germline. Trimming at V came to 4 bases and at J to 0 bases, leaving 6 bases not matched to a gene. The CDR3 is 16 amino acids.

The genes are TRBV27 and TRBJ2-2; D not certain. The germline V and J ends were trimmed by 7 bases and 2 bases, with 5 bases remaining between them. The CDR3 is made up of 12 amino acids. Germline V CDR1 and CDR2: MNHEY, SMNVEV (reference sequence). The CDR3 DNA is TGTGCCAGCACCCCCAACACCGGGGAGCTGTTTTTT. It specifies CASTPNTGELFF.

The chain joins TRBV7-2 to TRBJ2-7; 8 nucleotides agree with TRBD2. From germline, CDR1 is SGHTA and CDR2 FQGNSA. This CDR3 contains 14 residues. Unmatched junction bases numbered 7, after V lost 5 bases and J lost 4 bases. CDR3 protein: CASSPSGGGYEQYF. The CDR3 coding sequence is TGTGCCAGCAGCCCCAGCGGGGGAGGATACGAGCAGTACTTC.

The chain links TRBV19 to TRBJ1-1; D is unclear. This CDR3 spans 13 amino acids. V lost 3 bases and J 1 base, leaving 6 bases between the germline ends. Germline V CDR1 and CDR2: LNHDA, SQIVND (reference sequence). The CDR3 DNA follows: TGTGCCAGTAGTATCGGCACGAACACTGAAGCTTTCTTT. Amino acids: CASSIGTNTEAFF.

The rearrangement uses TRBV19 and TRBJ2-7; D is unclear. With 3 bases removed from V and 6 bases from J, the gap between germline ends came to 12 bases. The CDR3 runs 13 residues. Germline-derived CDR1 and CDR2 are LNHDA and SQIVND (reference sequence). This chain's CDR3 is CASSIGESLEQYF. As DNA, the CDR3 is TGTGCCAGTAGTATCGGTGAGTCGCTCGAGCAGTACTTC. Full variable domain (remainder filled in from reference TRBV19 and TRBJ2-7): DGGITQSPKYLFRKEGQNVTLSCEQNLNHDAMYWYRQDPGQGLRLIYYSQIVNDFQKGDIAEGYSVSREKKESFPLTVTSAQKNPTAFYLCASSIGESLEQYFGPGTRLTVT.

V usage is TRBV30 and J usage is TRBJ1-1, with D perhaps matching TRBD1 (5 bases). The CDR3 runs to 14 residues. In germline, CDR1 is GTSNPN, CDR2 SVGIG (reference sequence). V lost 1 base and J lost 0, with 9 bases in between. The CDR3 spells CAWSALGVNTEAFF. The CDR3 DNA reads TGTGCCTGGAGTGCGTTGGGGGTGAACACTGAAGCTTTCTTT.

Worth noting for this clone: This sample includes further DNA sequences coding for the same CDR3. CDR3 nucleotides: TGTGCCAGCAGCTTAGCAGGCAGAAGCACAGATACGCAGTATTTT. Protein sequence: CASSLAGRSTDTQYF. This rearrangement joins TRBV7-9 to TRBJ2-3; D unclear. In germline, CDR1 is SEHNR, CDR2 FQNEAQ (reference sequence). This CDR3 region has 15 residues. V was trimmed by 0 bases and J by 0 bases, leaving 7 bases between them.

This sequence joins TRBV29-1 and TRBJ2-7, with TRBD1 as a possible D gene (6 bases). The CDR3 length is 15 residues. Germline V lookup: CDR1 SQVTM, CDR2 ANQGSEA. The V gene lost 2 bases and the J gene lost 3 bases, with 17 bases spanning the gap. The chain's CDR3 is CSVELQGKTLYEQYF. CDR3 coding DNA: TGCAGCGTTGAATTACAGGGTAAAACCCTCTACGAGCAGTACTTC.

This clone was found once. V and J are TRBV13 and TRBJ1-2; D not resolved. Germline-derived CDR1 and CDR2 are PRHDT and FYEKMQ (reference sequence). The CDR3 sequence is 15 residues long. V shed 4 bases and J shed 1 base, with 13 bases lying between them. CDR3 DNA: TGTGCCAGCAGCTCGACGAGATACCTTAACTATGGCTACACCTTC. Its protein product is CASSSTRYLNYGYTF.

In regard to this clone: An end of the junction does not agree with germline; a read error may underlie this. The chain joins TRBV29-1 to TRBJ1-1; D is undetermined. The CDR3 consists of 8 residues. The germline V gene has CDR1 SQVTM and CDR2 ANQGSEA. For the CDR3, the DNA is TGCAGCGGAGCGGACGGGAGCTTT. Its protein product is CSGADGSF.

The chain carries TRBV29-1 and TRBJ1-2; D is unresolved. The V end was cut by 6 bases, the J end by 0 bases, with 11 bases between. Looked up from germline, CDR1 is SQVTM and CDR2 is ANQGSEA. CDR3 length: 13 residues. As DNA, the CDR3 is TGCAGCGTCGCTAGGACTGCTAACTATGGCTACACCTTC. This gives the protein CSVARTANYGYTF. Full variable domain (remainder filled in from reference TRBV29-1 and TRBJ1-2): SAVISQKPSRDICQRGTSLTIQCQVDSQVTMMFWYRQQPGQSLTLIATANQGSEATYESGFVIDKFPISRPNLTFSTLTVSNMSPEDSSIYLCSVARTANYGYTFGSGTRLTVV.

The chain recombines TRBV10-2 with TRBJ2-2; 7 bases match TRBD1. There are 18 residues in the CDR3. With 3 bases clipped from V and 6 bases from J, the junction kept 16 bases outside the gene matches. CDR1 is WSHSY, CDR2 SAAADI, per germline. The CDR3: CASSELSGTVQSPGELFF. CDR3 sequence (DNA): TGCGCCAGCAGTGAACTGAGTGGGACAGTCCAAAGCCCCGGGGAGCTGTTTTTT.

The chain recombines TRBV6-6 with TRBJ2-5; D gene uncertain. The CDR3 is made up of 12 amino acids. V lost 6 bases and J lost 14, with 19 bases in between. Per germline, CDR1 MNHNY and CDR2 SVGAGI (reference sequence). CDR3 amino acids: CASSPDSEADYF. The CDR3 DNA reads as TGTGCCAGCAGCCCAGACTCCGAGGCCGACTACTTC.

This rearrangement joins TRBV29-1 to TRBJ2-7; 7 nucleotides match TRBD1. CDR3 length: 12 residues. CDR1 and CDR2 from the germline V gene are SQVTM and ANQGSEA. J lost 2 bases, V lost 5 bases, and 3 bases had no gene match. The CDR3 sequence is CSVWDSTYEQYF. For the CDR3, the DNA is TGCAGCGTTTGGGACAGTACCTACGAGCAGTACTTC.

This clone came up a few times. The genes are TRBV29-1 and TRBJ1-2; tentative D call: TRBD1 (5 bases). V lost 6 bases, J lost 4 bases, and 15 bases lay in between. This CDR3 has 13 residues. Germline V lookup: CDR1 SQVTM, CDR2 ANQGSEA. This chain's CDR3 is CSVERGPIYGYTF. The CDR3 DNA reads TGCAGCGTCGAGAGGGGACCGATCTATGGCTACACCTTC.

This chain connects TRBV9 to TRBJ2-3; D may correspond to TRBD1 or TRBD2 (5 bases each). Deletions cut 0 bases from V and 4 bases from J, with 12 bases between. The V gene's germline CDR1 is SGDLS and CDR2 YYNGEE. The CDR3 is made up of 15 amino acids. CDR3 nucleotides: TGTGCCAGCAGCGTAGTGCAGGGAGTATCAGATACGCAGTATTTT. It specifies CASSVVQGVSDTQYF.

The rearrangement joins TRBV25-1 to TRBJ2-3; 9 positions match TRBD2. There are 18 residues in the CDR3. Looked up from germline, CDR1 is MGHDK and CDR2 is SYGVNS. V gave up 2 bases and J gave up 2 bases; unmatched junction bases: 11. CDR3 region: CASSELVASGDTTDTQYF. CDR3 in DNA: TGTGCCAGCAGTGAACTTGTCGCTAGCGGGGATACCACAGATACGCAGTATTTT.